The 5 T cell receptor beta chains listed next were all sequenced from one sample in a study of T-cell reconstitution after alpha-beta-depleted transplantation in children. A library of TCRbeta sequences, prepared with unique molecular identifiers, was generated. TCRdb re-called the PCR reads with MiXCR, one entry per CDR3 protein. The sample comprises 200,000 or so distinct CDR3 sequences, about 6.6% of which are singletons, and about 5.9% rests with the top ten. This material consisted of PBMCs, taken before TCRalphabeta/CD19-depleted stem cell transplant. These receptors were obtained from a boy aged 2 to 9 with acute lymphoblastic leukemia, due to receive a stem cell transplant.

This clonotype was detected ten times or more. This rearrangement joins TRBV7-9 to TRBJ2-3; 10 nucleotides agree with TRBD2. The J segment lost 5 bases and the V segment lost 5 bases, leaving 13 bases of the junction unmatched. The CDR3 sequence is 17 residues long. Germline loops: CDR1 SEHNR, CDR2 FQNEAQ (reference sequence). CDR3 bases: TGTGCCAGCAGCCCACAGCCTAGCGGGAGAGATAGAGATACGCAGTATTTT. Translating gives CASSPQPSGRDRDTQYF. The variable domain in full, with the rest retrieved from reference TRBV7-9 and TRBJ2-3, is DTGVSQNPRHKITKRGQNVTFRCDPISEHNRLYWYRQTLGQGPEFLTYFQNEAQLEKSRLLSDRFSAERPKGSFSTLEIQRTEQGDSAMYLCASSPQPSGRDRDTQYFGPGTRLTVL.

The sample holds many counts of this clonotype. This sequence joins TRBV5-1 and TRBJ1-2; a weak D match, TRBD1 (5 bases). V was cut by 4 bases and J by 8 bases, with 12 bases left in between. The CDR3 consists of 12 residues. CDR1 and CDR2 (germline): SGHRS, YFSETQ. The CDR3 sequence is CASSPTNRGYTF. In DNA, the CDR3 is TGCGCCAGCAGCCCCACAAACAGGGGCTACACCTTC.

This clonotype was seen many times. V is TRBV29-1 and J is TRBJ2-5; D possibly corresponds to TRBD1 (5 bases). This CDR3 comprises 12 residues. The germline V gene has CDR1 SQVTM and CDR2 ANQGSEA. V lost 5 bases to trimming and J lost 5 bases, with 12 bases between them. CDR3 region: CSVLGLRETQYF. CDR3 sequence (DNA): TGCAGCGTTTTGGGGCTCCGGGAGACCCAGTACTTC.

This clonotype was observed many times. This chain connects TRBV10-3 to TRBJ2-2; 14 positions agree with TRBD2. The CDR3 extends over 17 amino acids. After removal of 0 bases from V and 4 bases from J, the junction contained 1 base not matched to a gene. Germline V gives CDR1 ENHRY, CDR2 SYGVKD. In nucleotides, the CDR3 is TGTGCCATCAGTGAGTCGGGACTAGCGGGAGCCACCGGGGAGCTGTTTTTT. This codes for CAISESGLAGATGELFF.

This chain joins TRBV28 and TRBJ2-7; tentative D call: TRBD2 (5 bases). Germline V lookup: CDR1 MDHEN, CDR2 SYDVKM. The CDR3 contains 13 residues. The V gene lost 10 bases and the J gene lost 6 bases, with 19 bases spanning the gap. CDR3 sequence (DNA): TGTGCCATGGGCCCCGGACTGATTAGCGAGCAGTACTTC. The encoded protein is CAMGPGLISEQYF.